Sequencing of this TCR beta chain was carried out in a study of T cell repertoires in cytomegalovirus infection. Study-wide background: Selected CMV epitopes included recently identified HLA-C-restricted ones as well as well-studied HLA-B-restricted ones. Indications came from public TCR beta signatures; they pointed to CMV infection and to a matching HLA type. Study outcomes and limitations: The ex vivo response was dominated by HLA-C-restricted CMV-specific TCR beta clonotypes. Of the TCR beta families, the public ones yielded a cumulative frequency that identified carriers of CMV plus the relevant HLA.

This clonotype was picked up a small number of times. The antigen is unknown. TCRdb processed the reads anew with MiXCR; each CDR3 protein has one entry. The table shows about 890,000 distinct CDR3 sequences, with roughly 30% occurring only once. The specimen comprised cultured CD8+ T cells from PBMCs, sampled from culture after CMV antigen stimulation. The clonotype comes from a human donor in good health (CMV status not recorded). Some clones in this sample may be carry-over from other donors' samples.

This CDR3 reads CASSRPGGRTDTQYF. CDR3 bases: TGTGCCAGCAGTCGCCCGGGGGGGAGAACAGATACGCAGTATTTT. V gene TRBV12-3 or TRBV12-4 combines with J gene TRBJ2-3; TRBD2 matches at 8 bases. CDR3 size: 15 residues. V lost 5 bases to trimming and J lost 3 bases; unmatched junction nucleotides: 7.